The subject of this entry is one T cell receptor beta chain. This sample was taken from a study of control samples from healthy donors and cancer patients. Using immunoSEQ multiplex PCR, the repertoire was profiled, and TCRdb retains in-frame clones only, with some absent. The table shows approximately 150,000 clones, with roughly 89% occurring only once. The CDR3 extends over 14 amino acids. After removal of 2 bases from V and 7 bases from J, the junction contained 6 bases not matched to a gene. CDR1 is KGHSH, CDR2 LQKENI, per germline. The receptor was derived from a middle-aged man with head and neck cancer. The chain is built from TRBV18 and TRBJ1-2, with 8 bases that match TRBD1. Sequenced material: PBMCs. This chain's CDR3 is CASSPNQGARGYTF. The CDR3 DNA reads as TGTGCCAGCTCACCAAACCAGGGGGCGCGTGGCTACACCTTC.